This passage covers 26 T cell receptor beta chains from one sample sequenced in a study of blood T cell repertoires in COVID-19. Assay used: immunoSEQ multiplex PCR; TCRdb lists only in-frame clones, some missing. Of about 670,000 clones listed, 75% to 90% are singletons. The sample consisted of peripheral blood. The receptor source for this set is a woman in her late teens or twenties with acute or convalescent COVID-19.

The chain recombines TRBV10-3 with TRBJ1-2, with 9 bases aligning to TRBD1. Per germline, CDR1 ENHRY and CDR2 SYGVKD. The CDR3 consists of 15 residues. V gave up 2 bases and J gave up 0 bases; unmatched junction bases: 1. In DNA, the CDR3 is TGTGCCATCAGTGAGAGGACAGGGGCTAACTATGGCTACACCTTC. It codes for CAISERTGANYGYTF.

The J gene is TRBJ1-2, the V gene TRBV28, with D maybe TRBD1 (6 bases). The V gene's germline CDR1 is MDHEN and CDR2 SYDVKM. The CDR3 has 14 residues. V dropped 6 bases and J dropped 7 bases, with 18 bases sitting between them. CDR3 bases: TGTGCCAGCAGAAGGGCAGGGGCTTATCTTGGCTACACCTTC. Amino acid sequence: CASRRAGAYLGYTF.

CDR3 loop: CASSLAGGQISTDTQYF. The CDR3 region has the DNA TGTGCCAGCAGCTTAGCGGGGGGACAGATAAGCACAGATACGCAGTATTTT. The chain recombines TRBV7-2 with TRBJ2-3; TRBD1 is a possible D gene (7 bases). Trimming removed 0 bases from V and 0 bases from J, with 13 bases in between. The length of the CDR3 is 17 residues. CDR1 SGHTA and CDR2 FQGNSA come from the germline V gene.

The chain employs TRBV24-1 and TRBJ1-2; possible D gene TRBD1, 5 bases. The CDR3 loop spans 12 amino acids. Deletions cut 9 bases from V and 3 bases from J, with 10 bases between. The germline CDR1 and CDR2 sequences are KGHDR and SFDVKD. The CDR3 sequence: CATRGEDYGYTF. The CDR3 DNA is TGTGCCACCCGGGGGGAGGACTATGGCTACACCTTC.

The chain joins TRBV5-6 to TRBJ1-1; D uncertain. CDR3 length equals 15 residues. Germline values: CDR1 SGHDT, CDR2 YYEEEE. V was clipped by 0 bases and J by 0 bases, with 9 bases between them. The CDR3 loop is CASSLGRLVNTEAFF. CDR3 in DNA: TGTGCCAGCAGCTTGGGCAGACTGGTGAACACTGAAGCTTTCTTT.

The chain couples TRBV20-1 to TRBJ1-6, with 7 positions matching TRBD1. The CDR3 consists of 14 residues. The junction had 8 bases not matched to a gene; V was cut back by 3 bases and J by 9 bases. CDR1 DFQATT and CDR2 SNEGSKA come from the germline V gene (reference sequence). As DNA, the CDR3 is TGCAGTGCTAGTGGCGACAGGGAGGCTTCACCCCTCCACTTT. It encodes CSASGDREASPLHF.

This clone was seen a handful of times. The chain recombines TRBV5-1 with TRBJ1-2, with TRBD1 matching 7 bases. V trimming: 5 bases; J trimming: 8 bases; junction bases outside the gene matches: 9. Germline CDR1 SGHRS, CDR2 YFSETQ. The CDR3 has 13 residues. The CDR3 DNA reads TGCGCCAGCAGTTACGACAGGGAAGGCGGCTACACCTTC. It codes for CASSYDREGGYTF.

The chain joins TRBV29-1 to TRBJ2-1; D perhaps matches TRBD2 (5 bases). The V end lost 5 bases, the J end lost 6 bases, and 14 bases lay between the germline ends. CDR3 length equals 13 residues. Looked up from germline, CDR1 is SQVTM and CDR2 is ANQGSEA. The CDR3 sequence: CSVWVGETNEQFF. The CDR3 coding sequence is TGCAGCGTTTGGGTGGGAGAAACCAATGAGCAGTTCTTC.

J is TRBJ2-2 and V is TRBV6-2 or TRBV6-3; TRBD2 agrees at 13 bases. V dropped 6 bases and J dropped 4; count of bases not matched to a gene: 8. Germline CDR1 and CDR2: MNHEY and SVGEGT. The length of the CDR3 is 17 residues. The CDR3 region is CASSLGGLAGPTGELFF. The DNA of the CDR3 is TGTGCCAGCAGCCTTGGGGGACTAGCGGGGCCCACCGGGGAGCTGTTTTTT.

V is TRBV7-9 and J is TRBJ2-3; weak D call: TRBD1 (6 bases). From germline, CDR1 is SEHNR and CDR2 FQNEAQ (reference sequence). The CDR3 has 13 residues. V lost 5 bases, J lost 2 bases, and 8 bases lay in between. This CDR3 is CASSDRTTDTQYF. For the CDR3, the DNA is TGTGCCAGCAGCGACAGGACCACAGATACGCAGTATTTT.

J is TRBJ2-7 and V is TRBV10-1; D is ambiguous. The CDR3 consists of 14 residues. Germline V gene lookup returns CDR1 WNHNN and CDR2 SYGVQD (reference sequence). Trimming left V 3 bases short and J 0 bases short, with 9 bases between. CDR3 protein: CASSEALSSYEQYF. For the CDR3, the DNA is TGCGCCAGCAGTGAAGCCCTTAGCTCCTACGAGCAGTACTTC.

The chain joins TRBV12-3 or TRBV12-4 to TRBJ2-3, with a possible D match to TRBD1 (5 bases). V was cut by 6 bases and J by 2 bases, with 9 bases left in between. The CDR3 covers 13 residues. CDR3 amino acids: CASSGQDTDTQYF. Written as DNA, the CDR3 is TGTGCCAGCAGCGGACAAGACACAGATACGCAGTATTTT.

The rearrangement joins TRBV5-4 to TRBJ2-1, with D perhaps TRBD1 (6 bases). The CDR3 contains 14 residues. V was pared by 5 bases and J by 2 bases, with 11 bases between. CDR1 and CDR2 from the germline V gene are SGHNT and YYREEE (reference sequence). Here the CDR3 reads CASSAQGPYNEQFF. The CDR3, as DNA: TGTGCCAGCAGTGCACAGGGACCCTACAATGAGCAGTTCTTC. The full variable domain, in which reference TRBV5-4 and TRBJ2-1 provide the parts outside the CDR3, is ETGVTQSPTHLIKTRGQQVTLRCSSQSGHNTVSWYQQALGQGPQFIFQYYREEENGRGNFPPRFSGLQFPNYSSELNVNALELDDSALYLCASSAQGPYNEQFFGPGTRLTVL.

This chain connects TRBV3-1 (or the pseudogene TRBV3-2) to TRBJ2-7; D not certain. The ends were cut back, 2 bases at V and 0 bases at J, with 11 bases in the middle. CDR3 size: 15 residues. CDR1 and CDR2 (germline): LGHDT, YNNKEL (reference sequence). The CDR3 protein is CASSQLAASSYEQYF. The CDR3 DNA reads TGTGCCAGCAGCCAACTGGCGGCAAGCTCCTACGAGCAGTACTTC.

This clone was seen only once. This sample also contains other DNA sequences that code for the same CDR3. The chain joins TRBV9 to TRBJ2-2; D is ambiguous. Germline V lookup: CDR1 SGDLS, CDR2 YYNGEE. The CDR3 sequence is 13 residues long. V lost 5 bases and J 1 base, leaving 6 bases between the germline ends. CDR3 amino acids: CASRTGNTGELFF. The CDR3 region has the DNA TGTGCCAGCAGGACGGGGAACACCGGGGAGCTGTTTTTT.

The gene calls are TRBV18 and TRBJ2-7; D not resolved. Between the trimmed V and J ends, which lost 3 bases and 3 bases, there was a span of 15 bases. The CDR3 has 15 amino acids. Germline CDR1 is KGHSH and CDR2 is LQKENI. The CDR3 is CASSPSQNPFYEQYF. CDR3 DNA: TGTGCCAGCTCACCCTCTCAGAATCCTTTCTACGAGCAGTACTTC.

The chain is built from TRBV19 and TRBJ1-6, with 10 bases fitting TRBD1. Looked up from germline, CDR1 is LNHDA and CDR2 is SQIVND (reference sequence). V shed 5 bases and J 6 bases; nucleotides not matched to a gene: 4. The CDR3 is 15 residues long. CDR3 nucleotide sequence: TGTGCCAGTAGTTCCGGGACAGGGGCTAATTCACCCCTCCACTTT. Residues: CASSSGTGANSPLHF.

The chain couples TRBV9 to TRBJ2-2, with D uncertain. CDR1 SGDLS and CDR2 YYNGEE come from the germline V gene. V lost 0 bases, J lost 2 bases, and 8 bases lay in between. CDR3 length equals 15 residues. The CDR3, as DNA: TGTGCCAGCAGCGTAGGAGAGCTCAACACCGGGGAGCTGTTTTTT. Translated, it gives CASSVGELNTGELFF.

V and J are TRBV6-2 or TRBV6-3 and TRBJ1-5, with D possibly matching TRBD1 (5 bases). The germline V gene has CDR1 MNHEY and CDR2 SVGEGT. There are 16 residues in the CDR3. Trimming took 6 bases from V and 0 from J, leaving 15 bases between them. CDR3 bases: TGTGCCAGCAGCAAGAGACAGCACCTTAGCAATCAGCCCCAGCATTTT. This translates into CASSKRQHLSNQPQHF.

The chain carries TRBV29-1 and TRBJ2-5, with TRBD2 matching over 8 bases. This CDR3 is 13 amino acids long. J was trimmed by 2 bases and V by 6 bases; bases with no gene match: 5. Germline V gene lookup returns CDR1 SQVTM and CDR2 ANQGSEA. CDR3 DNA sequence: TGCAGCGTGGCGGGGGGTGGTCAAGAGACCCAGTACTTC. It is translated as CSVAGGGQETQYF.

The V gene is TRBV2, the J gene TRBJ2-7; 7 bases line up with TRBD1. Unmatched junction bases numbered 2, after V lost 5 bases and J lost 1 base. Germline V gene lookup returns CDR1 SNHLY and CDR2 FYNNEI. There are 13 residues in the CDR3. CDR3 nucleotide sequence: TGTGCCAGCAGTAGGGGGCAGTCCTACGAGCAGTACTTC. The encoded protein is CASSRGQSYEQYF.

This clone has just a few counts. CDR3 DNA sequence: TGTGCCAGCCGCAGGGGTGACAGTTCACCCCTCCACTTT. Protein product: CASRRGDSSPLHF. The rearrangement joins TRBV6-6 to TRBJ1-6, with a tentative D call TRBD1 (6 bases). The V end was cut by 8 bases, the J end by 9 bases, with 14 bases between. The CDR3 totals 13 residues. The V gene's germline CDR1 is MNHNY and CDR2 SVGAGI (reference sequence).

This chain joins TRBV7-6 and TRBJ2-7, with D possibly matching TRBD1 (6 bases). Trimming stripped 5 bases from V and 4 bases from J, with 24 bases between. This CDR3 spans 17 amino acids. Germline V gene data show CDR1 as SGHVS and CDR2 as FNYEAQ. The CDR3 nucleotides are TGTGCCAGCAGCCCAGGGTGGGGGCTGCCCATCGATTACGAGCAGTACTTC. Residues: CASSPGWGLPIDYEQYF.

Concerning this clone itself: Other DNA sequences of this sample code for an identical CDR3. The CDR3 loop is CASSQGTGNYNEQFF. The CDR3 nucleotides are TGCGCCAGCAGCCAAGGGACAGGAAACTACAATGAGCAGTTCTTC. This chain joins TRBV4-3 and TRBJ2-1; 7 nucleotides match TRBD1. V dropped 1 base and J dropped 3; count of bases not matched to a gene: 3. The CDR3 runs to 15 residues. Germline CDR1 reads LGHNA; CDR2 reads YSLEER.

The chain joins TRBV19 to TRBJ2-7; maybe TRBD1 (6 bases). Germline V gene lookup returns CDR1 LNHDA and CDR2 SQIVND (reference sequence). V lost 4 bases, J lost 4 bases, and 23 bases lay in between. There are 17 residues in the CDR3. This CDR3 is CASSTDLTGLKTYEQYF. In DNA, the CDR3 is TGTGCCAGTAGTACGGACTTAACAGGGTTAAAGACGTACGAGCAGTACTTC.

The J gene is TRBJ1-2, the V gene TRBV25-1, with 10 bases identical to TRBD1. The CDR3 contains 14 residues. Germline loops: CDR1 MGHDK, CDR2 SYGVNS. Trimming cost V 6 bases and J 5 bases; bases outside gene matches: 6. CDR3 DNA: TGTGCCAGCAGCTGGACAGGGGGATATTATGGCTACACCTTC. Its translation: CASSWTGGYYGYTF.